This T cell receptor beta chain was obtained from a study of cytomegalovirus exposure and HLA in healthy donors (dated 2017 in TCRdb). Broadly, across the study: According to an earlier analysis of around 600 of the donors, 200 million or so T cells yielded 90 million to 130 million unique TCR beta sequences and approximately 280 Gb of sequence data. An earlier analysis of 587 of the donors applied high-throughput TCR beta sequencing to assess whether each TCR beta V gene segment acted as functional or pseudogenic. A later genetic analysis took genome-wide SNP genotypes for about 65% of the 666 donors and used that subset as a discovery cohort. Along with the 666-subject first cohort, a separate validation cohort of over a hundred different subjects was used. Approximately 310 gigabases of sequencing data and tens of millions of unique TCR sequences were included in an early release covering about 620 HLA-typed donors. A later analysis re-examined previously published TCR beta repertoires from roughly 650 donors and added high-resolution HLA genotyping to investigate patterns of TCR occurrence. To predict cytomegalovirus infection status, the study combined high-throughput TCR immunosequencing, statistical association of individual TCRs with disease status, and machine learning. In the later analysis, no new phenotypic data were used to find candidate immune exposures; instead, reliance was placed on TCR beta sequences and their occurrence across donors. The T cell repertoires of 666 subjects were profiled by immunosequencing and related to cytomegalovirus serostatus. Of the 300 to 400 genotyped donors, approximately 80% fell in the genetic ancestry cluster associated with self-reported Caucasian donors. Typing coverage varied by locus: roughly 629-630 donors for A, B, C, DRB1 and DQB1; roughly 500 for DQA1; 606 for DPA1; about 450 for DPB1. A handful of DR-DQ haplotypes were handled as single units for association and clustering because linkage in the cohort was strong. On average, roughly 240,000 unique TCR beta nucleotide sequences were sequenced per donor among a few hundred genotyped donors of the cohort, with roughly 20% of those sequences being non-productive. Donor age, sex, ethnicity and CMV serostatus were collected together with the repertoire data. All discovery cohort repertoires had been generated using a single sequencing platform. The study aimed to test whether cataloging public T cell receptors could reveal signatures of past pathogen exposure. Both class I and class II loci were covered by HLA typing, at four-digit resolution. Results the study describes overall, beyond this receptor: A total of 150 or so TCR beta chains were listed by the study as associated with cytomegalovirus. In a later analysis, TCR association rates were found to vary across HLA loci, with the most associated TCRs seen for DRB1 alleles and the fewest for HLA-C alleles. In a later genetic analysis, fewer N-insertions in productive TCRs were reported among donors in an Asian-associated ancestry cluster than the 666-donor mean. In a later analysis, HLA-associated TCR beta chains showed more clonal expansion and lower generation probabilities than non-associated chains that were equally common. The cohort was sequenced for TCR beta chains only, and without alpha or paired-chain data the features that could be detected were limited. A further reported finding was that TCR beta sequences accurately predicted the HLA-A and HLA-B alleles for most subjects in the first cohort. A cluster of highly shared sequence variants was judged likely to be a technical artifact of the sequencing pipeline. Because counts were too low, fewer than 20 rarely observed V segments, including chromosome 9 orphons, were excluded from the earlier analysis of a few hundred of the donors. A later analysis associated 16,951 TCR beta sequences with specific HLA alleles at a false discovery rate of 0.05. Because HLA typing was missing for some donors at each locus, association tests included only the typed subset. In a later analysis, most CMV-associated TCR beta chains were found to appear HLA-restricted, with HLA associations seemingly driven largely by CMV exposure. Linkage disequilibrium might explain the correlated functional status among segregating V segments, but an unknown experimental factor could not be excluded. According to the authors, the approach could potentially be generalized to other disease states and immunological phenotypes. CMV serostatus was the only immune exposure information available for the cohort. Three of the identified cytomegalovirus-associated TCR beta chains were confirmed in vitro to be specific for cytomegalovirus antigens. Broadly in line with IMGT annotations, most TCR beta V segments showed up in productive rearrangements about 87% or about 30% of the time in an earlier analysis of some 590 of the donors. Cytomegalovirus status was reported to be diagnosed by the classifier with high specificity and sensitivity in both the original and validation cohorts. Because the 87-base-pair reads could not distinguish some IMGT-functional V segments, including TRBV6-2 and TRBV6-3, those segments were excluded. Across donors, most TCR sequences were observed very rarely, whereas some public TCRs were present in many individuals. Strong co-occurrence of HLA alleles, especially DR and DQ, made assigning TCR associations to individual alleles difficult. In a later genetic analysis, a missense DCLRE1C variant was associated with V-gene and J-gene trimming of TCR beta chains, and the association was replicated in an independent cohort. According to a later analysis, parvovirus B19, influenza, CMV and Epstein-Barr virus appeared linked to several top co-occurrence clusters. Roughly uniform sequencing depth across donors was assumed in presence/absence analyses, although this assumption may not hold.

Comment on this clone: What this receptor recognizes is not known. Base quality data are lacking; no much larger clone is found one base away.

There are 16 amino acids in the CDR3, from cysteine to phenylalanine inclusive. Just CDR3 DNA is preserved here, 48 bases in frame from base 1. CDR1 SGHRS and CDR2 YFSETQ are derived from the germline V gene. Compared with germline, V lacks 0 bases and J lacks 7 bases; bases without a gene match: 6. Libraries came from the immunoSEQ multiplex PCR assay. For the multiplex PCR, a mixture combining 60 forward primers for TCR Vbeta segments and 13 reverse primers for TCR Jbeta segments was used. Amplification of the CDR3 region of rearranged TCR beta genes was performed with a multiplex PCR assay on genomic DNA. The amplified TCR beta libraries were sequenced on the Illumina HiSeq System as 87-base-pair reads. Per the authors' processing: A later analysis tallied roughly 78 million unique TCR beta chains across the 650 to 750 repertoires, and some 10 million of those chains were shared by two or more donors. A nearest-neighbor algorithm error-corrected the raw reads and collapsed the reads into unique sequences, merging closely related sequences to remove PCR and sequencing errors. Alignment of CDR3 sequences to IMGT reference sequences was used to assign V, D and J gene segments. For a sequence to be retained, at least a six-nucleotide match to both a V gene segment and a J gene segment was required. A rearrangement counted as productive if the CDR3 had no stop codons and remained in frame with V and J, and every other rearrangement counted as non-productive. CDR3 was defined by IMGT convention, running from the second conserved V-encoded cysteine to the conserved J-encoded phenylalanine. Sequences without an unambiguous match to a single V gene segment were excluded from the earlier analysis of a few hundred of the donors. An earlier analysis of approximately 590 of the donors called V segments functional above 56.7% productive rearrangements and segregating when the between-donor standard deviation exceeded 5%. A statistical classification framework was built to diagnose cytomegalovirus status from the catalog of TCR beta chain sequences. In a later analysis, V and J genes were assigned by comparing TCR nucleotide sequences against IMGT/GENE-DB human TR gene sequences. A later analysis assigned CDR3 sequences and most-parsimonious VDJ recombination scenarios with the TCRdist pipeline. In a later analysis, every TCR beta chain was defined by the combination of its CDR3 amino acid sequence and its V-gene family, and reads without a unique V-gene family were dropped. As a way to deal with suspected cross-contamination and a sequencing artifact, a later analysis dropped 450 to 600 nucleotide sequences that were highly shared and had low generation probability. In a later analysis, a clonal expansion index was calculated for each public chain from normalized within-repertoire ranks of inferred template counts. Generation probabilities in a later analysis came from a VDJ recombination model fitted to out-of-frame rearrangements, and those results were checked against IGoR. In a later analysis, TCR-TCR, TCR-HLA and TCR-CMV co-occurrence was scored with hypergeometric tests, and a repertoire-size bias correction was applied to TCR pairs. A later analysis estimated false discovery rates by permuting HLA or CMV assignments 20 times. In a later analysis, co-occurring TCRs were grouped using DBSCAN, with TCRdist sequence similarity added in when clustering inside HLA-allele-positive subsets. Repertoires with fewer than 30,000 or more than 120,000 public chains, plus five repertoires with anomalous nucleotide sharing, were excluded from co-occurrence clustering. The table comes from immuneACCESS by way of TCRdb, which keeps in-frame sequences with V and J called. Part of the clones is missing from these tables; in studies checked, under half for an unresolved V gene and the rest for unknown reasons. V and J calls and clone size are those listed in that table; D and trimming were worked out from the DNA. Within this sample are about 160,000 clones, with 60% to 80% of them counted one time only. 4.7% of the sample is taken by the ten largest.

The cohort consisted of 650 to 700 healthy bone marrow donors. At the time of sampling, every cohort member was nominally healthy, though immune exposures that went unrecorded were likely present. The donor tested CMV seropositive and was one of the 289 seropositive cohort members. Each donor provided a peripheral blood sample, and peripheral blood mononuclear cells were used for TCR beta sequencing. The Qiagen DNeasy Blood Extraction Kit was used to extract genomic DNA from the blood cell samples. Sequencing used PBMCs. This clonotype was obtained from a man younger than 35 in good health and CMV-seropositive. This receptor chain uses TRBV5-1 and TRBJ2-2; 10 middle bases align to TRBD2. The CDR3 loop reads CASSLASGRAIGELFF. The base sequence is TGCGCCAGCAGCTTGGCCAGCGGGAGGGCGATCGGGGAGCTGTTTTTT.